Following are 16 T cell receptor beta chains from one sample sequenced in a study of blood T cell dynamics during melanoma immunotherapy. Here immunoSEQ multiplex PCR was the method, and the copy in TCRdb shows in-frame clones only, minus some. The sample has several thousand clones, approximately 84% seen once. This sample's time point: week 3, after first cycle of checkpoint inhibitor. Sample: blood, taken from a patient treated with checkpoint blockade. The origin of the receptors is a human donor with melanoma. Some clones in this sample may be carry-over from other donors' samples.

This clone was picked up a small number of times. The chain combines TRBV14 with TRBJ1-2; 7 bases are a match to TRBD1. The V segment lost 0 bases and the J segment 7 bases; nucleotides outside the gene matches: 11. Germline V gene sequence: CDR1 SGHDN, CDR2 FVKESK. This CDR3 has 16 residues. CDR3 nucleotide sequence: TGTGCCAGCAGCCAAGAGCTGGGGACAGCTTTCAGTGGCTACACCTTC. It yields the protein CASSQELGTAFSGYTF.

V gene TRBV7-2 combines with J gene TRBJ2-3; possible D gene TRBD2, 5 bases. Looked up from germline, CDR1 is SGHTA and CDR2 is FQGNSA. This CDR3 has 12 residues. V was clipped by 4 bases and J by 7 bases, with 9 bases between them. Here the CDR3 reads CASSSERNTQYF. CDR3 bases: TGTGCCAGCAGCTCCGAGCGGAATACGCAGTATTTT.

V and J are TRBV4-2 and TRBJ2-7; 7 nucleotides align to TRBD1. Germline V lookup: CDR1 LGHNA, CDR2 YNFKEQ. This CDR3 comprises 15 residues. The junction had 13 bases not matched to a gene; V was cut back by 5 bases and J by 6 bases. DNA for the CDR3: TGTGCCAGCAGCTTCCAGGGGGTTGTGAAAGGCGAGCAGTACTTC. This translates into CASSFQGVVKGEQYF.

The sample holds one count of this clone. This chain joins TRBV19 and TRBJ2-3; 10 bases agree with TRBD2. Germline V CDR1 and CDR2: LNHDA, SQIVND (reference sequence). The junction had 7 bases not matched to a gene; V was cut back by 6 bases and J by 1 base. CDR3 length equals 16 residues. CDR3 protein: CASRFRLAGGTDTQYF. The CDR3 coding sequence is TGTGCCAGTAGGTTTCGGCTAGCGGGGGGCACAGATACGCAGTATTTT.

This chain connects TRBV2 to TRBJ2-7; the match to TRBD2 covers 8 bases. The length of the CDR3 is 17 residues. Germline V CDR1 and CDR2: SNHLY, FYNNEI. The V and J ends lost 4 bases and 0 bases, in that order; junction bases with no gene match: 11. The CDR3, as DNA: TGTGCCAGCAGTGTCAGCCCGGGAGGGCCCAGCTCCTACGAGCAGTACTTC. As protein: CASSVSPGGPSSYEQYF.

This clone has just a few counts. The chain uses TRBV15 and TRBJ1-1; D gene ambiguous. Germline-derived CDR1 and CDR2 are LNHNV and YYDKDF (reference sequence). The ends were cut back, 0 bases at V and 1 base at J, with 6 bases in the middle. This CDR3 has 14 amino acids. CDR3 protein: CATSRDLGNTEAFF. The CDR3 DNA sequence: TGTGCCACCAGCAGAGATTTAGGGAACACTGAAGCTTTCTTT.

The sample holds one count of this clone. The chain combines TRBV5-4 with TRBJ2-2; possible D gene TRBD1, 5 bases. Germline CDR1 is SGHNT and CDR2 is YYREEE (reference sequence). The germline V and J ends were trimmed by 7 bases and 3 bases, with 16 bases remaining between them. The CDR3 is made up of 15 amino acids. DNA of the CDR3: TGTGCCAGCGCCCAGGGCACCTCTTACACCGGGGAGCTGTTTTTT. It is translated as CASAQGTSYTGELFF.

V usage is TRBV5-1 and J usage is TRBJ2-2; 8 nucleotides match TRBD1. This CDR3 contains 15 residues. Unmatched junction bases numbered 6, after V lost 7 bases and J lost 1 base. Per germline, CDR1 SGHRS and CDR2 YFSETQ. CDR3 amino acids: CASRLGTGNTGELFF. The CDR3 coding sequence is TGCGCCAGCCGATTAGGGACAGGGAACACCGGGGAGCTGTTTTTT.

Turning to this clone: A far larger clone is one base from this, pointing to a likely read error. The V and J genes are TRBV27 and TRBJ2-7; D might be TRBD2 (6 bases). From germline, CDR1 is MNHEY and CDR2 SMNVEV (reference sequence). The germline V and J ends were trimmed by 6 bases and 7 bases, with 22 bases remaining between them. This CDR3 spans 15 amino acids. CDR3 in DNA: TGTGCCAGCAGCCAGGCGGGGCAGGGAAATGAAGAGCAGTACTTC. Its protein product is CASSQAGQGNEEQYF.

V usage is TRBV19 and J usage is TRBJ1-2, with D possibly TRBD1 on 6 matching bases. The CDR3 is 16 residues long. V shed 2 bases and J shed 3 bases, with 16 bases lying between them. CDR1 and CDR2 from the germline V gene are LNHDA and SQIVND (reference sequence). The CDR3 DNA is TGTGCCAGTAGTATACGGGGTACAGGGTCCCACTATGGCTACACCTTC. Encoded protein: CASSIRGTGSHYGYTF.

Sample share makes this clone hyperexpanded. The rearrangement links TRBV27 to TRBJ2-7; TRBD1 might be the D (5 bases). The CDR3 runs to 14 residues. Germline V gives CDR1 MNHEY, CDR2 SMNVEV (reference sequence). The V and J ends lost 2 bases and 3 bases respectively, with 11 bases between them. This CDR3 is CASSLGQGDYEQYF. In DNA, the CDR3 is TGTGCCAGCAGTTTAGGGCAGGGTGACTACGAGCAGTACTTC.

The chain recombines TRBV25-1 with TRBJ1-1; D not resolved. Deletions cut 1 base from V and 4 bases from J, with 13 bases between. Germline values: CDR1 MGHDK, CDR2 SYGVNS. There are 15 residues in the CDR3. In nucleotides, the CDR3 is TGTGCCAGCAGTGAATTTGGTCGGGGTGGCACTGAAGCTTTCTTT. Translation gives CASSEFGRGGTEAFF.

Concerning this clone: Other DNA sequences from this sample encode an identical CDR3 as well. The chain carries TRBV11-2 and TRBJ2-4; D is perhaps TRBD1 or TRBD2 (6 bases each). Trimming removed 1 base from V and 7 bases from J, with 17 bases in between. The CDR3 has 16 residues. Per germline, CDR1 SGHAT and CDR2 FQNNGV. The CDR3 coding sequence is TGTGCCAGCAGCTTAGGAGGGGGGCGGATGGGGAACATTCAGTACTTC. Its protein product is CASSLGGGRMGNIQYF.

CDR3 nucleotide sequence: TGTGCCAGCAGTTACCAGGGGACGGAATCACCCCTCCACTTT. It yields the protein CASSYQGTESPLHF. This rearrangement joins TRBV6-6 to TRBJ1-6; the D gene is possibly TRBD1 (6 bases). Trimming cost V 2 bases and J 10 bases, with 12 bases left between them. This CDR3 comprises 14 residues. CDR1 is MNHNY and CDR2 is SVGAGI in the germline V gene (reference sequence).

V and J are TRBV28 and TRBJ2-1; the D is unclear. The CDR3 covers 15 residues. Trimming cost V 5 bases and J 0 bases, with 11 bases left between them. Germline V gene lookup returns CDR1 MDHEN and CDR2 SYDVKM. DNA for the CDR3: TGTGCCAGCAGTCCAAACCCACGCTCCTACAATGAGCAGTTCTTC. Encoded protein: CASSPNPRSYNEQFF.

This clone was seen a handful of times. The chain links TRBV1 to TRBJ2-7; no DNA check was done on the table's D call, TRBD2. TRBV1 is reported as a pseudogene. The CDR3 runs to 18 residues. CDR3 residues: CTSSQALAGGLRSYEQYF. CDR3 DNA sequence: TGCACCAGCAGCCAAGCACTAGCGGGGGGGCTCCGCTCCTACGAGCAGTACTTC.